Listed below are T cell receptor beta chains from one sample, sequenced in a study of a mutant IDH1 vaccine in newly diagnosed glioma. TCRdb keeps only in-frame clones here, not all; method: immunoSEQ multiplex PCR. The sample has 20,000 to 25,000 clones; roughly 84% are singletons. The sample in question was PBMCs, obtained from a glioma patient treated with radiotherapy, temozolomide or both. These TCRs come from a man aged 35-49 years with glioma. Both conserved end residues are part of each CDR3. The D gene is left open where the match is weak. Rows give clone size only sometimes, using once, few, many, or a class for an expanded clone.

>TRBJ1-2|TRBV19|.|TRBD1
TGTGCCAGTACCCTCAGGACAGGGGGAGGCTATGGCTACACCTTC
CASTLRTGGGYGYTF
>TRBJ2-2|TRBV7-2|.|.
TGTGCCAGCAGCTCCTACACCGGGGAGCTGTTTTTT
CASSSYTGELFF
>TRBJ1-1|TRBV9|.|.
TGTGCCAGCAGCGTAGTTGTCAGAGGGAACACTGAAGCTTTCTTT
CASSVVVRGNTEAFF
>TRBJ2-1|TRBV18|.|TRBD2
TGTGCCAGCTCACCAGGCGGGAGTTCCTACAATGAGCAGTTCTTC
CASSPGGSSYNEQFF
>TRBJ2-5|TRBV9|.|.
TGTGCCAGCAGCGTAGGAATCGGACACCAAGAGACCCAGTACTTC
CASSVGIGHQETQYF
>TRBJ1-1|TRBV25-1|.|TRBD1
TGTGCCAGCTCCCGGCAGGGGGCGAACACTGAAGCTTTCTTT
CASSRQGANTEAFF
>TRBJ1-4|TRBV15|.|.
TGTGCCACCAGAGAGCAGGGACTTAATGAAAAACTGTTTTTT
CATREQGLNEKLFF
>TRBJ2-5|TRBV6-1|.|.
TGTGCCAGCAGTGAGGAGACCCAGTACTTC
CASSEETQYF
>TRBJ2-1|TRBV4-3|.|TRBD2
TGCGCCAGCAGCCGCCCATTAGCGGGAGGAAACAATGAGCAGTTCTTC
CASSRPLAGGNNEQFF
>TRBJ1-2|TRBV6-1|.|TRBD1
TGTGCCAGCAGTGAATATCTGAGACAGGGGATGGACTATGGCTACACCTTC
CASSEYLRQGMDYGYTF
>TRBJ1-2|TRBV28|.|TRBD1
TGTGCCAGCAGCCCGTCTTTGGGACAGGGGGCTTATGGCTACACCTTC
CASSPSLGQGAYGYTF
>TRBJ2-5|TRBV5-1|.|TRBD2
TGCGCCAGCGGCCGGGAGGGCCCTCGAGAGACCCAGTACTTC
CASGREGPRETQYF
>TRBJ1-1|TRBV30|few|.
TGTGCCTGGACCCGAGGACAGACTATAGACACTGAAGCTTTCTTT
CAWTRGQTIDTEAFF
>TRBJ1-1|TRBV6-5|.|.
TGTGCCAGCAGCATAAAATCGAACACTGAAGCTTTCTTT
CASSIKSNTEAFF
>TRBJ1-2|TRBV7-9|.|TRBD1
TGTGCCAGCAGCTACCTTGGGGGACAGGGGGACTATGGCTACACCTTC
CASSYLGGQGDYGYTF
>TRBJ2-7|TRBV5-1|.|TRBD2
TGCGCCAGCAGCTGGAGGGAGGGAGCGCCGACCTACGAGCAGTACTTC
CASSWREGAPTYEQYF
>TRBJ2-7|TRBV27|.|.
TGTGCCAGCAGTGGACCAGATCCCGACCCAGCAGTCCTCGACGAGCAGTACTTC
CASSGPDPDPAVLDEQYF
>TRBJ1-1|TRBV30|.|.
TGTGCCTGGAGTGTACGCCAGCGGAACACTGAAGCTTTCTTT
CAWSVRQRNTEAFF
>TRBJ1-1|TRBV5-4|.|.
TGTGCCAGCAGCTTCGGGTCCTTACAATTCTTT
CASSFGSLQFF
>TRBJ2-5|TRBV5-1|.|.
TGCGCCAGCAGCTTCCTAGGGACTTCAGAGACCCAGTACTTC
CASSFLGTSETQYF
>TRBJ2-3|TRBV11-3|.|TRBD1
TGTGCCAGCAGCGCAAGGACAGGGGGAGGGATAGATACGCAGTATTTT
CASSARTGGGIDTQYF
>TRBJ1-2|TRBV27|.|TRBD1
TGTGCCAGCAGTCCCTTACAGGGGGGGAACTATGGCTACACCTTC
CASSPLQGGNYGYTF
>TRBJ2-1|TRBV29-1|.|TRBD2
TGCAGCGTTGAAAGGGGGCGACTAGCGGGGGGTGAGCAGTTCTTC
CSVERGRLAGGEQFF
>TRBJ1-1|TRBV6-5|.|TRBD1
TGTGCCAGCAGACGGGACAGGGGCAACACTGAAGCTTTCTTT
CASRRDRGNTEAFF
>TRBJ2-1|TRBV30|.|.
TGTGCCTGGAGTGCTAGTTTGAGCTATGAGCAGTTCTTC
CAWSASLSYEQFF
>TRBJ1-1|TRBV29-1|few|TRBD1
TGCAGCGGTCACAGGGGGCGAGACACTGAAGCTTTCTTT
CSGHRGRDTEAFF
>TRBJ1-1|TRBV29-1|few|.
TGCAGCGTTGAAACAGGGATGAACACTGAAGCTTTCTTT
CSVETGMNTEAFF
>TRBJ1-2|TRBV7-2|.|TRBD1
TGTGCCAGCAGCATGGACAGGAACTATGGCTACACCTTC
CASSMDRNYGYTF
>TRBJ1-1|TRBV5-6|.|TRBD1
TGTGCCAGCAGCTCCAACAGGGGTAACACTGAAGCTTTCTTT
CASSSNRGNTEAFF
>TRBJ1-4|TRBV19|.|.
TGTGCCACCAAGGGGTCCAATAATGAAAAACTGTTTTTT
CATKGSNNEKLFF
>TRBJ2-7|TRBV5-6|.|TRBD2
TGTGCCAGCAGCTTAGGCCTCCCGGGACTACTCTACGAGCAGTACTTC
CASSLGLPGLLYEQYF
>TRBJ2-5|TRBV30|.|.
TGTGCCTGGAATAGCCGGAGGCGAGAGACCCAGTACTTC
CAWNSRRRETQYF
>TRBJ2-5|TRBV5-4|few|.
TGTGCCAGCAGCTTACCAGGGCAGGGGAACCAAGAGACCCAGTACTTC
CASSLPGQGNQETQYF
>TRBJ1-3|TRBV4-1|.|.
TGCGCCAGCAGCCCGGGGGGCCCGAGATCTGGAAACACCATATATTTT
CASSPGGPRSGNTIYF
>TRBJ2-7|TRBV28|.|.
TGTGCCAGCAGTTTAGGGAGGTGGATGGGGGTCCACGAGCAGTACTTC
CASSLGRWMGVHEQYF
>TRBJ1-6|TRBV30|once|.
TGTGCCTCCACGACCCGGATTAATTCACCCCTCCACTTT
CASTTRINSPLHF
>TRBJ2-3|TRBV28|.|.
TGTGCCAGCAGTCGCCTGTCGGCGGGCACAGATACGCAGTATTTT
CASSRLSAGTDTQYF
>TRBJ1-1|TRBV6-6|.|.
TGTGCCAGCAGTCCGAACGACGGCACTGAAGCTTTCTTT
CASSPNDGTEAFF
>TRBJ2-2|TRBV5-4|medium-sized|TRBD2
TGTGCCAGCAGCGCTAGCGGGACCGGCGGGGAGCTGTTTTTT
CASSASGTGGELFF
>TRBJ1-5|TRBV7-9|.|.
TGTGCCAGCAGCTTTGGGGGTCACCAGCCCCAGCATTTT
CASSFGGHQPQHF
>TRBJ2-5|TRBV10-2|.|.
TGCGCCAGCAGCCCTCTTGGGGTAGTAGAGACCCAGTACTTC
CASSPLGVVETQYF
>TRBJ2-6|TRBV19|.|.
TGTGCCGGCGCAGTCAACGGGGCCAACGTCCTGACTTTC
CAGAVNGANVLTF
>TRBJ1-1|TRBV5-1|.|.
TGCGCCAGCAGCTTGGAGCTGAACACTGAAGCTTTCTTT
CASSLELNTEAFF
>TRBJ2-6|TRBV4-2|.|TRBD1
TGTGCCAGCAGCCAAGCCGGGACAGGGGGCTCTGGGGCCAACGTCCTGACTTTC
CASSQAGTGGSGANVLTF
>TRBJ2-6|TRBV11-1|once|.
TGTGCCAGCAGCTTGCAGGGTAGCTCTGGGGCCAACGTCCTGACTTTC
CASSLQGSSGANVLTF
>TRBJ1-2|TRBV2|.|TRBD1
TGTGCCAGCAGGGGACAGGGGTATGGCTACACCTTC
CASRGQGYGYTF
>TRBJ1-3|TRBV6-5|once|TRBD1
TGTGCCAGCAGCCCGGGACAGGCAGTAAACACCATATATTTT
CASSPGQAVNTIYF
>TRBJ1-4|TRBV7-9|.|.
TGTGCCAGCAGCGTCGACAGTAATGAAAAACTGTTTTTT
CASSVDSNEKLFF
>TRBJ1-1|TRBV5-4|.|.
TGTGCCAGCAGCATTCGCGGCGGAACTGAAGCTTTCTTT
CASSIRGGTEAFF
>TRBJ2-7|TRBV5-6|.|.
TGTGCCAGCAGCTTGTTCCGGAGAGACTACGAGCAGTACTTC
CASSLFRRDYEQYF
>TRBJ1-6|TRBV4-1|.|.
TGCGCCAGCAGCCAGACCTATAATTCACCCCTCCACTTT
CASSQTYNSPLHF
>TRBJ2-3|TRBV19|.|.
TGTGCCAGTTCTAACCTCTATAGCACAGATACGCAGTATTTT
CASSNLYSTDTQYF
>TRBJ2-5|TRBV6-5|.|.
TGTGCCAGCAGTGGACCCATCGGCGGACAAGAGACCCAGTACTTC
CASSGPIGGQETQYF